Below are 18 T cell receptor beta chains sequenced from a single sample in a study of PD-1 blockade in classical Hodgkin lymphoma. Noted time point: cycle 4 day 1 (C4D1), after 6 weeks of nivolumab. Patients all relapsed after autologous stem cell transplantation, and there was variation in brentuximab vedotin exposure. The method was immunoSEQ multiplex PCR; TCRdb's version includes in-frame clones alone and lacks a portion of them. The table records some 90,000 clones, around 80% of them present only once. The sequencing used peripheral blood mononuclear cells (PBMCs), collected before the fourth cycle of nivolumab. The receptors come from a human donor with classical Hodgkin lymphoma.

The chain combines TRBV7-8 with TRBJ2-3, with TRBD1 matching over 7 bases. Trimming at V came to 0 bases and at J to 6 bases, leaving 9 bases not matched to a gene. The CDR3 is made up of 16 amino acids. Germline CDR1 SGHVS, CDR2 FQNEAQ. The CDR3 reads CASSLAGGAAIDTQYF. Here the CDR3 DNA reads TGTGCCAGCAGCTTAGCAGGGGGCGCAGCAATCGATACGCAGTATTTT.

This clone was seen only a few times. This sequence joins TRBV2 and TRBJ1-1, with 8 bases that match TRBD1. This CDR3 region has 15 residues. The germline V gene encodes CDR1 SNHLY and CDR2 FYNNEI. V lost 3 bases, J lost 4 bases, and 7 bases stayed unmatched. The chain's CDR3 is CASSDKAGGSTEAFF. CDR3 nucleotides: TGTGCCAGCAGTGATAAGGCAGGGGGCAGCACTGAAGCTTTCTTT.

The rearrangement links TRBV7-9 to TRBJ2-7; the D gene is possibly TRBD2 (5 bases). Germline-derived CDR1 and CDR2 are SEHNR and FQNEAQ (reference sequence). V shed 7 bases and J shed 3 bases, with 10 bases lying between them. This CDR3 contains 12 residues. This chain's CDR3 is CASNSANYEQYF. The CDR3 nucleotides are TGTGCCAGCAATAGCGCGAACTACGAGCAGTACTTC.

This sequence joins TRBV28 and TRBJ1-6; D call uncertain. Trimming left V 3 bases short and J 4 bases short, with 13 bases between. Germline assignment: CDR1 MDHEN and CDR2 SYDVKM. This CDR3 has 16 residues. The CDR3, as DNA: TGTGCCAGCAGTTTCTCTACCCGGGAGTATAATTCACCCCTCCACTTT. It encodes CASSFSTREYNSPLHF.

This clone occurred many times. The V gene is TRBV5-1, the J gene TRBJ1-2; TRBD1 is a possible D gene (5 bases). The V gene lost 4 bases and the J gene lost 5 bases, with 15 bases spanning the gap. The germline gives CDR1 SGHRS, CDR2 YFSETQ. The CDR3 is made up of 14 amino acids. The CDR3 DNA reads TGCGCCAGCAGCCCGGCGGGACGGAATTATGGCTACACCTTC. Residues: CASSPAGRNYGYTF.

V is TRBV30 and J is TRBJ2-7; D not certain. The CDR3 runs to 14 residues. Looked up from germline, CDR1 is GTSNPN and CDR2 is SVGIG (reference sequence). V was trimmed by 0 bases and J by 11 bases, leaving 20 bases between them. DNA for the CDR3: TGTGCCTGGAGTGTACTGTCCCGCTCAGGCTACAAGTACTTC. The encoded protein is CAWSVLSRSGYKYF. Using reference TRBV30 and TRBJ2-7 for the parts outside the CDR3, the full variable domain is SQTIHQWPATLVQPVGSPLSLECTVEGTSNPNLYWYRQAAGRGLQLLFYSVGIGQISSEVPQNLSASRPQDRQFILSSKKLLLSDSGFYLCAWSVLSRSGYKYFGPGTRLTVT.

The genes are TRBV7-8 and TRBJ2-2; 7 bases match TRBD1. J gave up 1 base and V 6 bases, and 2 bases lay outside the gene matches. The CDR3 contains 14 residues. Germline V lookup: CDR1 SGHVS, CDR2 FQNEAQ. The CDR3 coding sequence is TGTGCCAGCAGTGGGACAGTGAACACCGGGGAGCTGTTTTTT. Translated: CASSGTVNTGELFF.

This CDR3 is CASSLEGSGAPIDRYTF. Here the CDR3 DNA reads TGTGCCAGCAGCTTAGAGGGGTCGGGGGCCCCTATCGATAGATACACCTTC. The chain uses TRBV11-2 and TRBJ1-2, with a possible D match to TRBD1 (6 bases). V was shortened by 0 bases and J by 11 bases, with 25 bases between the two germline ends. Germline V gives CDR1 SGHAT, CDR2 FQNNGV. CDR3 length: 17 residues.

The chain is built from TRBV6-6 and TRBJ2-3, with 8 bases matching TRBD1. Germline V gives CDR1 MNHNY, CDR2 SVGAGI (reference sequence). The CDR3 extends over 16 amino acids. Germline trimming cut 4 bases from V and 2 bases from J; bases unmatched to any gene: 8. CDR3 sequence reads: CASSWETGDLTDTQYF. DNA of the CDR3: TGTGCCAGCAGTTGGGAGACAGGGGACCTCACAGATACGCAGTATTTT.

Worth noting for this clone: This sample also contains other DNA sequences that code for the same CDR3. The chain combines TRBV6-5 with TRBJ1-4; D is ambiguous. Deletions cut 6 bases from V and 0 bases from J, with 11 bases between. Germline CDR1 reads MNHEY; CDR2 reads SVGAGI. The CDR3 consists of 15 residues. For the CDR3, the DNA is TGTGCCAGCAGCTACCGACCGGCAACTAATGAAAAACTGTTTTTT. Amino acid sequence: CASSYRPATNEKLFF.

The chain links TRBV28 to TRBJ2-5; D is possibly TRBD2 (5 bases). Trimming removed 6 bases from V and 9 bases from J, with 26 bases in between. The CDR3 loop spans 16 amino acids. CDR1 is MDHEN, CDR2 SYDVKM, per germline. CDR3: CASSPPEDWSYSAQYF. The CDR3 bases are TGTGCCAGCAGCCCCCCGGAGGACTGGAGTTATTCGGCCCAGTACTTC.

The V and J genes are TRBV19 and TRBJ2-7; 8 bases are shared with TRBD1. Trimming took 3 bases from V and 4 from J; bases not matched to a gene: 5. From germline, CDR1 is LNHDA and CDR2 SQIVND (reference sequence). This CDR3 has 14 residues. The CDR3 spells CASSIWTGRYEQYF. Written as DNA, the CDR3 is TGTGCCAGTAGTATTTGGACAGGGCGGTACGAGCAGTACTTC.

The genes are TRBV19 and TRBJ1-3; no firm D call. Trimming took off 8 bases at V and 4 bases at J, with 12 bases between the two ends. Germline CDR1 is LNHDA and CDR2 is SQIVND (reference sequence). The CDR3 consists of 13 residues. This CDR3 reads CASQDEYGNTIYF. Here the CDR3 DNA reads TGTGCCAGTCAGGACGAATACGGAAACACCATATATTTT.

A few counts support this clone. CDR3 sequence: CASSGGYNSPLHF. The CDR3 DNA follows: TGTGCCAGTAGTGGAGGGTATAATTCACCCCTCCACTTT. The rearrangement uses TRBV19 and TRBJ1-6; no clear D. The germline gives CDR1 LNHDA, CDR2 SQIVND (reference sequence). V shed 5 bases and J shed 4 bases, with 6 bases lying between them. The length of the CDR3 is 13 residues.

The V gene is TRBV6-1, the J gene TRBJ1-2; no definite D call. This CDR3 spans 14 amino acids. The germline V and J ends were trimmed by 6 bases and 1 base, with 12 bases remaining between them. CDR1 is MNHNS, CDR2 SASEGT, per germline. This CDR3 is CASRPTWGNYGYTF. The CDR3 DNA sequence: TGTGCCAGCAGGCCGACCTGGGGTAACTATGGCTACACCTTC.

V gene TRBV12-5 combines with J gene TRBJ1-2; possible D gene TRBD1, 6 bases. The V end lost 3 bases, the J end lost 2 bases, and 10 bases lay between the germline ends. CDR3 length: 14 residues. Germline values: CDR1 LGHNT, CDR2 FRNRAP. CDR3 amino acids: CASGLAGANYGYTF. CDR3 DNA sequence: TGTGCTAGTGGTTTAGCAGGGGCAAACTATGGCTACACCTTC.

CDR3 in DNA: TGTGCCAGCTCACCACCGAACAGAATAAATGAAAAACTGTTTTTT. It is translated as CASSPPNRINEKLFF. The chain joins TRBV18 to TRBJ1-4; no firm D call. V shed 0 bases and J shed 5 bases, with 10 bases lying between them. There are 15 residues in the CDR3. The germline V gene encodes CDR1 KGHSH and CDR2 LQKENI.

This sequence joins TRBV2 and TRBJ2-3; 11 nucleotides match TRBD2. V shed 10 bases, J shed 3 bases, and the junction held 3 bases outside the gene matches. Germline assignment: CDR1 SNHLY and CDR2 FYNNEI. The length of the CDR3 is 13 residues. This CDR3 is CAMRLAGTDTQYF. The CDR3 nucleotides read TGTGCCATGCGACTAGCGGGGACAGATACGCAGTATTTT.